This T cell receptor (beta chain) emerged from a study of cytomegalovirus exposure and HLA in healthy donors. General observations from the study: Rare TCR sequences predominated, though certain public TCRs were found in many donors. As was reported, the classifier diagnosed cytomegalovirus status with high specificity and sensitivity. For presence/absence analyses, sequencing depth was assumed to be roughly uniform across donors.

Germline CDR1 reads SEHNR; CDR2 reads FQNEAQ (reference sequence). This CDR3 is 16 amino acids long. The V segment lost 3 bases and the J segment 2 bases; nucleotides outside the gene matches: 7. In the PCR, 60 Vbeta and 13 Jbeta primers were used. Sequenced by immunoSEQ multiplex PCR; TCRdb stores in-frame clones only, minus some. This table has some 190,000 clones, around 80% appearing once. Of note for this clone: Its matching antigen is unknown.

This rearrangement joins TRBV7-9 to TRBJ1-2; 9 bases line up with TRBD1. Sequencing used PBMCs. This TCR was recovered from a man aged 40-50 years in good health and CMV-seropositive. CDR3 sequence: CASSFRDREGNYGYTF. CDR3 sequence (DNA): TGTGCCAGCAGCTTTCGGGACAGGGAAGGCAACTATGGCTACACCTTC.